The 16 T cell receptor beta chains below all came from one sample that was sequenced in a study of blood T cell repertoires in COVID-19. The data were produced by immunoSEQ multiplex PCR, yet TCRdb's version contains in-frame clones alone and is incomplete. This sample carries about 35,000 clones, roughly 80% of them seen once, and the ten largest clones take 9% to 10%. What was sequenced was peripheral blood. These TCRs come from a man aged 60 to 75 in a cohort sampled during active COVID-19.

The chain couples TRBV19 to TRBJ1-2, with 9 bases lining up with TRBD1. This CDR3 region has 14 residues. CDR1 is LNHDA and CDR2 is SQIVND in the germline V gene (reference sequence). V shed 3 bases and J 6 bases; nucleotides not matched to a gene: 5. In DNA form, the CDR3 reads TGTGCCAGTAGTATCGCGGGACAGGGTGATGGCTACACCTTC. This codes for CASSIAGQGDGYTF. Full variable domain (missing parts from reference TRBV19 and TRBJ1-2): DGGITQSPKYLFRKEGQNVTLSCEQNLNHDAMYWYRQDPGQGLRLIYYSQIVNDFQKGDIAEGYSVSREKKESFPLTVTSAQKNPTAFYLCASSIAGQGDGYTFGSGTRLTVV.

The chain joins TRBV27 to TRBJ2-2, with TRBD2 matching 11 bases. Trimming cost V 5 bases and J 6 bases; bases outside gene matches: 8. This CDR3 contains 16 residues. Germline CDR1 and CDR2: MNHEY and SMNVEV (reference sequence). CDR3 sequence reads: CASSPRTSGFSGELFF. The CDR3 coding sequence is TGTGCCAGCAGTCCTAGGACTAGCGGGTTCTCCGGGGAGCTGTTTTTT.

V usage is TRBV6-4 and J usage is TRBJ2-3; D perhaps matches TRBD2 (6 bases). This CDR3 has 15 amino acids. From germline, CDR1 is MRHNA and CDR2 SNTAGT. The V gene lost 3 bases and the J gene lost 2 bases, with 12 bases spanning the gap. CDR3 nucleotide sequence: TGTGCCAGCAGTGAAGGGACTTCAGACACAGATACGCAGTATTTT. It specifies CASSEGTSDTDTQYF.

The CDR3 DNA is TGTGCCAGCAGCGTAGTGGGCAAAGATACGCAGTATTTT. Residues: CASSVVGKDTQYF. The rearrangement links TRBV9 to TRBJ2-3; D is uncertain. CDR1 is SGDLS, CDR2 YYNGEE, per germline. V lost 0 bases and J lost 5, with 7 bases in between. The CDR3 loop spans 13 amino acids.

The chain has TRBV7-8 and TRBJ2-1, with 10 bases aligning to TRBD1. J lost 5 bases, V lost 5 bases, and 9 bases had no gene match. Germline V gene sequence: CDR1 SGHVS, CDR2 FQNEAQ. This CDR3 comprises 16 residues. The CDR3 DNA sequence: TGTGCCAGCAGCCAACAGACAGGGGGCAGGCACAATGAGCAGTTCTTC. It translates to CASSQQTGGRHNEQFF.

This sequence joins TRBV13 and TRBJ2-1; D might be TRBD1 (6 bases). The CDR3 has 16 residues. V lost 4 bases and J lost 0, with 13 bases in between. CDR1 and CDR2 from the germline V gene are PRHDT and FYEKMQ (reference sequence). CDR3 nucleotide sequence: TGTGCCAGCAGCTGGGATAGGGGGAGCTCCTACAATGAGCAGTTCTTC. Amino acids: CASSWDRGSSYNEQFF.

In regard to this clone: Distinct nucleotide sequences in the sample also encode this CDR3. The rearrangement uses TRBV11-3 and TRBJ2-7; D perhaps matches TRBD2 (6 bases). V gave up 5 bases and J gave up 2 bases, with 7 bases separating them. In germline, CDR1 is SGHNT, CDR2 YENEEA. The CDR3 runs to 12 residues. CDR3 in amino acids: CASSRRAYEQYF. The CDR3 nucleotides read TGTGCCAGCAGCCGGAGGGCCTACGAGCAGTACTTC.

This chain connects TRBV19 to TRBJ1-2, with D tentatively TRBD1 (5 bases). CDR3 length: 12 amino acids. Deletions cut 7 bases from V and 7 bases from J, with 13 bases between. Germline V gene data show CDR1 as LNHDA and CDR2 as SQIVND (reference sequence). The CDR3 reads CASTATGLGYTF. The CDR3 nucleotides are TGTGCCAGTACCGCAACGGGACTTGGCTACACCTTC.

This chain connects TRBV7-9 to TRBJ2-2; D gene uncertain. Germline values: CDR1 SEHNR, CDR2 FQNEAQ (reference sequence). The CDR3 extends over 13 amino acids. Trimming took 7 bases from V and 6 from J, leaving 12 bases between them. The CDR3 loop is CASTKASSGELFF. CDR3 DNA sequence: TGTGCCAGCACCAAAGCTTCTTCCGGGGAGCTGTTTTTT.

CDR3 DNA sequence: TGTGCCAGCAGCCCTAGTGGGGCCTCACCCCTCCACTTT. Protein: CASSPSGASPLHF. J is TRBJ1-6 and V is TRBV7-2, with D perhaps TRBD1 (5 bases). V lost 5 bases and J lost 10, with 12 bases in between. The germline V gene has CDR1 SGHTA and CDR2 FQGNSA. The CDR3 totals 13 residues.

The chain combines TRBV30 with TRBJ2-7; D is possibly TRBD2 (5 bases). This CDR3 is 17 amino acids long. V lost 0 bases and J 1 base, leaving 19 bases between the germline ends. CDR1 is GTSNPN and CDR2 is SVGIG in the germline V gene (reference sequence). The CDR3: CAWSVPISVRVSYEQYF. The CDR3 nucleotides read TGTGCCTGGAGTGTCCCTATTAGCGTAAGGGTGTCCTACGAGCAGTACTTC.

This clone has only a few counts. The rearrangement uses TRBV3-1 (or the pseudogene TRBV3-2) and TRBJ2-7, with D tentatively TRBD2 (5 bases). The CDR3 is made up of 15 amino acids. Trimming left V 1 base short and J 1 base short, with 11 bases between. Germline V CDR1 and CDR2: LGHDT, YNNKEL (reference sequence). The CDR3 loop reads CASSQGTGWSYEQYF. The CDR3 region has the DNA TGTGCCAGCAGCCAAGGGACGGGATGGTCCTACGAGCAGTACTTC.

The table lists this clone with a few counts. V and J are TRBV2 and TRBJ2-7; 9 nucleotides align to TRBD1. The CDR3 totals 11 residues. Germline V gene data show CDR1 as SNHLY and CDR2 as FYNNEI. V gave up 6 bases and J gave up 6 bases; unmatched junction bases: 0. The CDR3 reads CASRGQGEQYF. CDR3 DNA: TGTGCCAGCAGGGGACAGGGCGAGCAGTACTTC.

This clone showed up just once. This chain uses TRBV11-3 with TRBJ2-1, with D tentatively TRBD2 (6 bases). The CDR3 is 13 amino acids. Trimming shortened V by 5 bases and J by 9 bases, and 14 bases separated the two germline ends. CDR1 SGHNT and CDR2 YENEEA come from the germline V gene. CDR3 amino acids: CASSLSLAREQFF. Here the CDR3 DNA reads TGTGCCAGCAGCCTATCTCTAGCGCGTGAGCAGTTCTTC.

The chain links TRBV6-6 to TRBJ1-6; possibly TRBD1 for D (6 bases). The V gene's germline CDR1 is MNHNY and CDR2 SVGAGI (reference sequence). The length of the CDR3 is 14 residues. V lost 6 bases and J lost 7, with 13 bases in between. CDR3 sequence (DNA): TGTGCCAGCAGAGTAGACAGGACGAATTCACCCCTCCACTTT. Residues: CASRVDRTNSPLHF.

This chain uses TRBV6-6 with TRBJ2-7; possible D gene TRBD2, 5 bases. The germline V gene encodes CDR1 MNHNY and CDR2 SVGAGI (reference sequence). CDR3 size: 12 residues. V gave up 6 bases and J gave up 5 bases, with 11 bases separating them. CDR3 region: CASSPTRNEQYF. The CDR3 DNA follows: TGTGCCAGCAGCCCTACTAGAAACGAGCAGTACTTC.